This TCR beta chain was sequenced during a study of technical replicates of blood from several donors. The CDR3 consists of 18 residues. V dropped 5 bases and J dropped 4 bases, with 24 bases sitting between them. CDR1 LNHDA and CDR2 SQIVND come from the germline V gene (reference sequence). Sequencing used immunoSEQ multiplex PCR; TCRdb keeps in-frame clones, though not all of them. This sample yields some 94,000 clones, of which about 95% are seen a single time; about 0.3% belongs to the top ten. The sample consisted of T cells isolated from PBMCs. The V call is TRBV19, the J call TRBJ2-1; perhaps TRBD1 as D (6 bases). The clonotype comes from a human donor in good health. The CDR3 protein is CASSLLPGQLYTYNEQFF. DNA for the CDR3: TGTGCCAGTAGTCTACTCCCGGGACAACTCTACACTTACAATGAGCAGTTCTTC.